These T cell receptor beta chains were read from a single sample in a study of shared clonotypes between healthy human individuals. Clones were read by immunoSEQ multiplex PCR, and TCRdb kept only the in-frame ones, dropping some. The table lists roughly 520,000 clones, roughly 95% of them singletons. The sequenced material came from naive CD4+ T cells sorted from blood. Receptors originate from a young woman in good health. The CDR3 runs from the conserved cysteine through the conserved F or W. The D gene is left open where the match is weak. Where a row states a size, it is once, few, many or the class of an expanded clone; other rows omit it.

D gene: -; V gene: TRBV7-9; J gene: TRBJ2-2; clone size: -; CDR3 protein: CASSRLQNTGELFF; CDR3 DNA: TGTGCCAGCAGCCGTCTCCAGAACACCGGGGAGCTGTTTTTT
D gene: -; V gene: TRBV15; J gene: TRBJ2-1; clone size: -; CDR3 protein: CATSSPWAGTRNEQFF; CDR3 DNA: TGTGCCACCAGCAGCCCCTGGGCCGGGACTCGCAATGAGCAGTTCTTC
D gene: -; V gene: TRBV5-1; J gene: TRBJ2-7; clone size: -; CDR3 protein: CASSLGTVTYEQYF; CDR3 DNA: TGCGCCAGCAGCTTGGGGACAGTCACCTACGAGCAGTACTTC
D gene: -; V gene: TRBV9; J gene: TRBJ2-3; clone size: -; CDR3 protein: CASSPEGHSSDTQYF; CDR3 DNA: TGTGCCAGCAGCCCAGAGGGACACAGTTCAGATACGCAGTATTTT
D gene: -; V gene: TRBV21-1; J gene: TRBJ2-5; clone size: -; CDR3 protein: CARSETGTQETQYF; CDR3 DNA: TGTGCCAGGAGCGAGACCGGGACACAAGAGACCCAGTACTTC
D gene: -; V gene: TRBV28; J gene: TRBJ1-1; clone size: -; CDR3 protein: CASSLGGSFF; CDR3 DNA: TGTGCCAGCAGCTTGGGAGGGTCTTTCTTT
D gene: TRBD1; V gene: TRBV7-9; J gene: TRBJ2-5; clone size: -; CDR3 protein: CASSFVTGEETQYF; CDR3 DNA: TGTGCCAGCAGCTTCGTGACAGGGGAAGAGACCCAGTACTTC
D gene: TRBD2; V gene: TRBV6-5; J gene: TRBJ2-7; clone size: once; CDR3 protein: CATREGMAPYEQYF; CDR3 DNA: TGTGCCACCAGGGAGGGAATGGCGCCCTACGAGCAGTACTTC
D gene: -; V gene: TRBV5-1; J gene: TRBJ2-5; clone size: once; CDR3 protein: CASSSNTGTIRETQYF; CDR3 DNA: TGCGCCAGCAGCTCCAACACCGGGACCATCAGAGAGACCCAGTACTTC
D gene: -; V gene: TRBV9; J gene: TRBJ1-2; clone size: once; CDR3 protein: CASSVGSGYTF; CDR3 DNA: TGTGCCAGCAGCGTAGGGTCGGGCTACACCTTC
D gene: -; V gene: TRBV27; J gene: TRBJ1-2; clone size: -; CDR3 protein: CASSLSGSPYGYTF; CDR3 DNA: TGTGCCAGCAGTTTATCCGGCAGCCCATATGGCTACACCTTC
D gene: -; V gene: TRBV28; J gene: TRBJ1-5; clone size: -; CDR3 protein: CASDPVRDLYNQPQHF; CDR3 DNA: TGTGCCAGCGACCCGGTCAGGGATTTGTACAATCAGCCCCAGCATTTT
D gene: -; V gene: TRBV18; J gene: TRBJ2-7; clone size: -; CDR3 protein: CASSPRDSSSYEQYF; CDR3 DNA: TGTGCCAGCTCACCGCGGGACAGTTCCTCCTACGAGCAGTACTTC
D gene: TRBD2; V gene: TRBV15; J gene: TRBJ2-3; clone size: -; CDR3 protein: CATSPSSGISTDTQYF; CDR3 DNA: TGTGCCACCAGTCCTAGTAGCGGGATCAGCACAGATACGCAGTATTTT
D gene: -; V gene: TRBV5-4; J gene: TRBJ2-7; clone size: once; CDR3 protein: CASSGGDSSYEQYF; CDR3 DNA: TGTGCCAGCAGCGGAGGGGACAGCTCCTACGAGCAGTACTTC
D gene: TRBD2; V gene: TRBV7-9; J gene: TRBJ2-3; clone size: -; CDR3 protein: CASSSKRGPTDTQYF; CDR3 DNA: TGTGCCAGCAGCTCAAAGCGGGGGCCCACAGATACGCAGTATTTT
D gene: TRBD2; V gene: TRBV6-1; J gene: TRBJ2-7; clone size: -; CDR3 protein: CASSDGTSGSYEQYF; CDR3 DNA: TGTGCCAGCAGTGATGGGACTAGCGGGAGCTACGAGCAGTACTTC
D gene: TRBD1; V gene: TRBV2; J gene: TRBJ1-1; clone size: -; CDR3 protein: CASSEGTGGFTEAFF; CDR3 DNA: TGTGCCAGCAGCGAAGGGACAGGGGGCTTCACTGAAGCTTTCTTT
D gene: -; V gene: TRBV4-1; J gene: TRBJ2-6; clone size: once; CDR3 protein: CASSPTGGSGANVLTF; CDR3 DNA: TGCGCCAGCAGCCCAACGGGTGGGTCTGGGGCCAACGTCCTGACTTTC
D gene: TRBD1; V gene: TRBV6-1; J gene: TRBJ1-1; clone size: -; CDR3 protein: CASRLDRTNTEAFF; CDR3 DNA: TGTGCCAGCAGATTGGACAGGACGAACACTGAAGCTTTCTTT
D gene: -; V gene: TRBV29-1; J gene: TRBJ2-7; clone size: -; CDR3 protein: CSVEVSWSEQYF; CDR3 DNA: TGCAGCGTTGAAGTAAGTTGGAGCGAGCAGTACTTC
D gene: TRBD1; V gene: TRBV29-1; J gene: TRBJ1-1; clone size: -; CDR3 protein: CSAPVGQGLFAEAFF; CDR3 DNA: TGCAGCGCCCCGGTGGGACAGGGATTGTTCGCTGAAGCTTTCTTT
D gene: -; V gene: TRBV6-5; J gene: TRBJ2-7; clone size: -; CDR3 protein: CASSYAGKQYF; CDR3 DNA: TGTGCCAGCAGTTACGCCGGAAAGCAGTACTTC
D gene: -; V gene: TRBV19; J gene: TRBJ2-5; clone size: -; CDR3 protein: CASSIPPATQYF; CDR3 DNA: TGTGCCAGTAGTATCCCCCCTGCGACCCAGTACTTC
D gene: TRBD2; V gene: TRBV28; J gene: TRBJ2-4; clone size: -; CDR3 protein: CASSLILAGGSGGGRDIQYF; CDR3 DNA: TGTGCCAGCAGTTTAATTCTAGCGGGAGGCTCTGGTGGGGGGAGGGACATTCAGTACTTC
D gene: TRBD1; V gene: TRBV6-5; J gene: TRBJ1-2; clone size: -; CDR3 protein: CASSYSTGQEYGYTF; CDR3 DNA: TGTGCCAGCAGTTACTCTACGGGACAGGAGTATGGCTACACCTTC
D gene: -; V gene: TRBV28; J gene: TRBJ2-2; clone size: -; CDR3 protein: CGGSAGTNTGELFF; CDR3 DNA: TGTGGGGGATCTGCTGGGACAAACACCGGGGAGCTGTTTTTT
D gene: -; V gene: TRBV4-2; J gene: TRBJ1-2; clone size: -; CDR3 protein: CASSQDGGGGGYGYTF; CDR3 DNA: TGTGCCAGCAGCCAAGATGGAGGGGGTGGTGGCTATGGCTACACCTTC
D gene: -; V gene: TRBV7-8; J gene: TRBJ2-1; clone size: -; CDR3 protein: CASSLAWGLTYNEQFF; CDR3 DNA: TGTGCCAGCAGCTTAGCGTGGGGACTCACCTACAATGAGCAGTTCTTC
D gene: TRBD2; V gene: TRBV6-1; J gene: TRBJ2-5; clone size: -; CDR3 protein: CASSELGEGETQYF; CDR3 DNA: TGTGCCAGCAGTGAGCTGGGGGAGGGTGAGACCCAGTACTTC
D gene: TRBD1; V gene: TRBV6-5; J gene: TRBJ2-6; clone size: -; CDR3 protein: CASSYTGAGANVLTF; CDR3 DNA: TGTGCCAGCAGTTACACAGGGGCTGGGGCCAACGTCCTGACTTTC
D gene: -; V gene: TRBV18; J gene: TRBJ1-2; clone size: few; CDR3 protein: CASSPGQGGTFGYGYTF; CDR3 DNA: TGTGCCAGCTCACCAGGACAAGGGGGAACCTTCGGCTATGGCTACACCTTC
D gene: TRBD2; V gene: TRBV5-5; J gene: TRBJ2-7; clone size: -; CDR3 protein: CASSKLAGVQEQYF; CDR3 DNA: TGTGCCAGCAGCAAACTAGCGGGAGTTCAAGAGCAGTACTTC
D gene: TRBD1; V gene: TRBV5-1; J gene: TRBJ1-4; clone size: -; CDR3 protein: CASSAGLTGVSEKLFF; CDR3 DNA: TGCGCCAGCAGCGCGGGGTTGACAGGGGTTTCCGAAAAACTGTTTTTT
D gene: -; V gene: TRBV28; J gene: TRBJ2-7; clone size: -; CDR3 protein: CASSLVRPYEQYF; CDR3 DNA: TGTGCCAGCAGTTTAGTCAGGCCCTACGAGCAGTACTTC
D gene: -; V gene: TRBV4-2; J gene: TRBJ2-7; clone size: -; CDR3 protein: CASSQSTDAYEQYF; CDR3 DNA: TGTGCCAGCAGCCAATCGACTGACGCCTACGAGCAGTACTTC
D gene: -; V gene: TRBV5-4; J gene: TRBJ2-1; clone size: -; CDR3 protein: CASSLEGRFGNEQFF; CDR3 DNA: TGTGCCAGCAGCTTGGAGGGCCGATTTGGTAATGAGCAGTTCTTC
D gene: -; V gene: TRBV28; J gene: TRBJ1-1; clone size: -; CDR3 protein: CASSLLGPMNTEAFF; CDR3 DNA: TGTGCCAGCAGTTTACTTGGACCAATGAACACTGAAGCTTTCTTT
D gene: -; V gene: TRBV10-3; J gene: TRBJ1-2; clone size: once; CDR3 protein: CAISEPPGNSEWYGYTF; CDR3 DNA: TGTGCCATCAGTGAGCCTCCCGGGAACTCGGAGTGGTATGGCTACACCTTC
D gene: -; V gene: TRBV2; J gene: TRBJ2-7; clone size: -; CDR3 protein: CASSRGPPGEQYF; CDR3 DNA: TGTGCCAGCAGCCGCGGCCCCCCCGGGGAGCAGTACTTC
D gene: -; V gene: TRBV5-1; J gene: TRBJ2-3; clone size: -; CDR3 protein: CASSLAVIGGTDTQYF; CDR3 DNA: TGCGCCAGCAGCTTGGCCGTTATAGGAGGCACAGATACGCAGTATTTT
D gene: TRBD1; V gene: TRBV5-4; J gene: TRBJ1-2; clone size: -; CDR3 protein: CASSLSTGGAYGYTF; CDR3 DNA: TGTGCCAGCAGCTTATCGACAGGGGGGGCCTATGGCTACACCTTC
D gene: -; V gene: TRBV29-1; J gene: TRBJ1-1; clone size: -; CDR3 protein: CSVDPRLSGTEAFF; CDR3 DNA: TGCAGCGTCGACCCGAGGTTGTCGGGCACTGAAGCTTTCTTT
D gene: -; V gene: TRBV5-6; J gene: TRBJ2-1; clone size: once; CDR3 protein: CASSLKRAGTLANEQFF; CDR3 DNA: TGTGCCAGCAGCTTGAAACGGGCGGGAACACTAGCAAATGAGCAGTTCTTC
D gene: -; V gene: TRBV7-8; J gene: TRBJ2-2; clone size: -; CDR3 protein: CASSLGPWRATGELFF; CDR3 DNA: TGTGCCAGCAGCTTAGGCCCTTGGAGGGCCACCGGGGAGCTGTTTTTT
D gene: TRBD1; V gene: TRBV29-1; J gene: TRBJ2-3; clone size: -; CDR3 protein: CSVRTGSSTDTQYF; CDR3 DNA: TGCAGCGTCCGGACAGGGTCTAGCACAGATACGCAGTATTTT
D gene: -; V gene: TRBV19; J gene: TRBJ1-5; clone size: -; CDR3 protein: CASMRRTEVNQPQHF; CDR3 DNA: TGTGCCAGTATGAGGAGGACAGAAGTCAATCAGCCCCAGCATTTT
D gene: TRBD1; V gene: TRBV7-2; J gene: TRBJ1-1; clone size: -; CDR3 protein: CASSPRTGRVGRAEAFF; CDR3 DNA: TGTGCCAGCAGCCCCAGGACAGGGAGGGTGGGTAGAGCTGAAGCTTTCTTT
D gene: TRBD1; V gene: TRBV11-1; J gene: TRBJ1-1; clone size: -; CDR3 protein: CASSARDRASEAFF; CDR3 DNA: TGTGCCAGCAGCGCCAGGGACAGGGCGTCTGAAGCTTTCTTT
D gene: TRBD1; V gene: TRBV6-5; J gene: TRBJ2-7; clone size: -; CDR3 protein: CASSRTGDVYEQYF; CDR3 DNA: TGTGCCAGCAGCCGGACAGGGGACGTCTACGAGCAGTACTTC
D gene: -; V gene: TRBV4-1; J gene: TRBJ2-3; clone size: -; CDR3 protein: CASSRDGDTQYF; CDR3 DNA: TGCGCCAGCAGCCGCGATGGGGATACGCAGTATTTT
D gene: -; V gene: TRBV28; J gene: TRBJ1-5; clone size: -; CDR3 protein: CASSLKGGWYSNQPQHF; CDR3 DNA: TGTGCCAGCAGTTTGAAGGGCGGCTGGTATAGCAATCAGCCCCAGCATTTT
D gene: TRBD1; V gene: TRBV28; J gene: TRBJ2-7; clone size: -; CDR3 protein: CASRTQGKNYEQYF; CDR3 DNA: TGTGCCAGCAGGACACAGGGGAAAAACTACGAGCAGTACTTC
D gene: -; V gene: TRBV28; J gene: TRBJ1-1; clone size: once; CDR3 protein: CASTASINTEAFF; CDR3 DNA: TGTGCCAGCACCGCCAGTATCAACACTGAAGCTTTCTTT
D gene: TRBD1; V gene: TRBV29-1; J gene: TRBJ2-7; clone size: -; CDR3 protein: CSAGTESYEQYF; CDR3 DNA: TGCAGCGCCGGGACAGAGTCCTACGAGCAGTACTTC